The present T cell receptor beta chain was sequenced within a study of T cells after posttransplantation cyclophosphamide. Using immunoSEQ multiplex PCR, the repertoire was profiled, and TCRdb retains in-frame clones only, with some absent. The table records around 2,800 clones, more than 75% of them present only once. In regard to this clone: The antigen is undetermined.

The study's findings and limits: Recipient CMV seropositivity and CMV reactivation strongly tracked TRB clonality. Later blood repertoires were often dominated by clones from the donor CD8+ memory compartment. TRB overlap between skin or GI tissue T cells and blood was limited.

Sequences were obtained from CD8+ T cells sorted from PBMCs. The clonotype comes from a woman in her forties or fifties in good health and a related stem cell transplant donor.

The CDR3: CASSFQQSYGYTF. The CDR3 DNA reads TGTGCCAGCAGCTTTCAACAAAGCTATGGCTACACCTTC. V usage is TRBV13 and J usage is TRBJ1-2; D gene uncertain. Germline V lookup: CDR1 PRHDT, CDR2 FYEKMQ (reference sequence). Trimming left V 3 bases short and J 4 bases short, with 9 bases between. This CDR3 is 13 amino acids long.